This TCR beta chain was found in a study of technical replicates of blood from several donors. TCRdb's copy holds only in-frame clones and misses some; the assay was immunoSEQ multiplex PCR. This sample yields fewer than 95,000 clones, of which approximately 94% are seen a single time; 0.25% belongs to the top ten. The length of the CDR3 is 15 residues. J was trimmed by 4 bases and V by 1 base; bases with no gene match: 6. The V gene's germline CDR1 is SGHNT and CDR2 YYREEE (reference sequence). The receptor was derived from a human donor in good health. This chain connects TRBV5-4 to TRBJ2-5; 8 nucleotides agree with TRBD2. The sample taken for sequencing was T cells isolated from PBMCs. Here the CDR3 DNA reads TGTGCCAGCAGCTTGATGGCGGGAGGTCGAGAGACCCAGTACTTC. This encodes CASSLMAGGRETQYF.